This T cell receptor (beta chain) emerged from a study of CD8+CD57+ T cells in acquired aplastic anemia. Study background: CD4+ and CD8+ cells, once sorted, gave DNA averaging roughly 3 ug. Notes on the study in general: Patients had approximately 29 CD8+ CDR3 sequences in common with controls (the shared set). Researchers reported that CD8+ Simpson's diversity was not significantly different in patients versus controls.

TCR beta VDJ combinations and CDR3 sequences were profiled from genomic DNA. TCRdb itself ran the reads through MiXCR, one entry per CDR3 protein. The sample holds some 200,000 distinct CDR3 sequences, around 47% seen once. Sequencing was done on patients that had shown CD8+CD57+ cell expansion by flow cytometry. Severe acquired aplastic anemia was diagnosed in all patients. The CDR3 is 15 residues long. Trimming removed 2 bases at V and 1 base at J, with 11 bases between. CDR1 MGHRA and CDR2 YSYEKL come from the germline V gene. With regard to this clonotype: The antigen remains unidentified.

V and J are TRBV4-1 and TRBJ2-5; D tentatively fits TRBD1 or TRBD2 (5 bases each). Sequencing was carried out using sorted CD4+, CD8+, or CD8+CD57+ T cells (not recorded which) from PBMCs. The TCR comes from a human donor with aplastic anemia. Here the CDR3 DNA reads TGCGCCAGCAGCCAATACGGGGCGCTCCAAGAGACCCAGTACTTC. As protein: CASSQYGALQETQYF.